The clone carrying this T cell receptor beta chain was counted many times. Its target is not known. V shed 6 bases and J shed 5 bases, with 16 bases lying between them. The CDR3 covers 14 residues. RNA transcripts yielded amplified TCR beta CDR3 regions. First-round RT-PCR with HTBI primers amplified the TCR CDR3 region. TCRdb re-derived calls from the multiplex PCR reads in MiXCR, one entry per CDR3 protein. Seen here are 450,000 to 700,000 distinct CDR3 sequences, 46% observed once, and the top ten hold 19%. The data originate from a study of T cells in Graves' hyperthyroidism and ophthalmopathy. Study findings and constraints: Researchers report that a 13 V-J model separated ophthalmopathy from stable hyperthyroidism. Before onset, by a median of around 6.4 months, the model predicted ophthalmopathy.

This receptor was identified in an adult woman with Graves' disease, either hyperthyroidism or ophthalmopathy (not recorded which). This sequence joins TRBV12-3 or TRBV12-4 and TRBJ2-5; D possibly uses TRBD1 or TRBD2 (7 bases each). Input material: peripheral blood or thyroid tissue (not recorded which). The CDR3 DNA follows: TGTGCCAGCAGGACCACCCAGGGGGGGGAGACCCAGTACTTC. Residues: CASRTTQGGETQYF.